These 7 T cell receptor beta chains originate from one sample sequenced in a study of cytomegalovirus exposure and HLA in healthy donors. The PCR made use of 60 Vbeta and 13 Jbeta primers. Method: immunoSEQ multiplex PCR; TCRdb's copy keeps in-frame clones and lacks some. Of 150,000 to 200,000 clones in the sample, about 12% are singletons; the top ten hold 7.5% to 10%. The sequencing input was PBMCs. These receptor sequences come from a middle-aged man in good health and CMV-seropositive.

This clone was recorded a few times. The V call is TRBV14, the J call TRBJ1-1; perhaps TRBD1 as D (6 bases). Trimming took 4 bases from V and 3 from J, leaving 21 bases between them. Germline assignment: CDR1 SGHDN and CDR2 FVKESK. CDR3 length equals 17 residues. In DNA form, the CDR3 reads TGTGCCAGCAGCCTCCCCGGAGGGGGGGTCGGGGACACTGAAGCTTTCTTT. Translation gives CASSLPGGGVGDTEAFF.

J is TRBJ2-2 and V is TRBV4-2, with D perhaps TRBD1 (5 bases). V was pared by 2 bases and J by 4 bases, with 17 bases between. This CDR3 is built from 17 residues. Germline-derived CDR1 and CDR2 are LGHNA and YNFKEQ. The CDR3 DNA sequence: TGTGCCAGCAGCCAACCCACAGGTAGTTTGGGCACCGGGGAGCTGTTTTTT. As protein: CASSQPTGSLGTGELFF.

This clone came up a few times. This sequence joins TRBV5-3 and TRBJ2-2; D may be TRBD2 (6 bases). TRBV5-3 is known as an ORF, though its function is uncertain. This CDR3 comprises 16 residues. The V and J ends lost 4 bases and 0 bases respectively, with 13 bases between them. The chain's CDR3 is CARSRTGVANTGELFF. CDR3 sequence (DNA): TGTGCCAGAAGCCGAACGGGGGTAGCGAACACCGGGGAGCTGTTTTTT.

The rearrangement links TRBV30 to TRBJ2-2, with D possibly being TRBD2 (5 bases). The CDR3 spans 13 residues. Germline V gives CDR1 GTSNPN, CDR2 SVGIG (reference sequence). The germline V and J ends were trimmed by 2 bases and 1 base, with 5 bases remaining between them. CDR3 bases: TGTGCCTGGAGTCGGGGGAACACCGGGGAGCTGTTTTTT. As protein: CAWSRGNTGELFF.

In its sample, this clone was seen a few times. In DNA, the CDR3 is TGTGCCACCAGCCCACAGGGGGTTAGCTCTGGGGCCAACGTCCTGACTTTC. This codes for CATSPQGVSSGANVLTF. V is TRBV15 and J is TRBJ2-6, with 8 bases fitting TRBD1. CDR1 and CDR2 (germline): LNHNV, YYDKDF (reference sequence). The V and J ends lost 5 bases and 0 bases, in that order; junction bases with no gene match: 6. This CDR3 is built from 17 residues.

The V call is TRBV5-6, the J call TRBJ1-1; D is ambiguous. V was trimmed by 3 bases and J by 1 base, leaving 13 bases between them. CDR1 SGHDT and CDR2 YYEEEE come from the germline V gene. The CDR3 is 15 residues long. Here the CDR3 DNA reads TGTGCCAGCAGCTCCTTAGGAGGAGGGAACACTGAAGCTTTCTTT. Translated: CASSSLGGGNTEAFF.

There are a few counts of this clone. The CDR3 here is CASSVELAGASNTGELFF. CDR3 DNA: TGTGCCAGCAGCGTAGAACTAGCGGGGGCCTCGAACACCGGGGAGCTGTTTTTT. The chain couples TRBV9 to TRBJ2-2, with 11 bases fitting TRBD2. Germline V gene data show CDR1 as SGDLS and CDR2 as YYNGEE. The junction had 4 bases not matched to a gene; V was cut back by 0 bases and J by 0 bases. CDR3 length equals 18 residues. The variable domain in full, with the rest retrieved from reference TRBV9 and TRBJ2-2, is DSGVTQTPKHLITATGQRVTLRCSPRSGDLSVYWYQQSLDQGLQFLIQYYNGEERAKGNILERFSAQQFPDLHSELNLSSLELGDSALYFCASSVELAGASNTGELFFGEGSRLTVL.